This T cell receptor (beta chain) was sequenced during a study of cytomegalovirus exposure and HLA in healthy donors. This CDR3 has 12 residues. V lost 4 bases and J 2 bases, leaving 8 bases between the germline ends. The V gene's germline CDR1 is SQVTM and CDR2 ANQGSEA. Use of 60 Vbeta and 13 Jbeta primers characterized the PCR. Clones were sequenced by immunoSEQ multiplex PCR, and TCRdb holds only the in-frame ones, with some missing. The sample holds around 78,000 clones, 72% seen once. The V call is TRBV29-1, the J call TRBJ2-5; no reliable D call. The TCR originated in a woman aged 40 to 49 in good health and CMV-seropositive. The specimen sequenced was PBMCs. In DNA form, the CDR3 reads TGCAGCGTTGGGGCCGCACAAGAGACCCAGTACTTC. Protein: CSVGAAQETQYF.